The present T cell receptor (beta chain) was sequenced within a study of OX40 agonist ivuxolimab in advanced cancers. At the level of the whole study: The costimulatory receptor OX40 (CD134) was targeted by ivuxolimab, a fully human IgG2 agonistic monoclonal antibody. Intravenous ivuxolimab was administered to patients every 2 weeks at six dose levels: 0.01, 0.1, 0.3, 1.5, 3 and 10 mg/kg. Of the approximately 53 patients in dose escalation, 19 had hepatocellular carcinoma, about 15 had melanoma, 9 had renal cell carcinoma and 9 had head and neck cancer. The dose-escalation cohort was roughly 87% male with a mean age of approximately 59 years, ranging from about 23 to 85. Patients were allowed to have had prior anti-PD-1, anti-PD-L1 or anti-CTLA-4 therapy, and 30% to 50% of the dose-escalation patients had previously received checkpoint inhibitors. Three dose-escalation patients achieved partial responses, one with hepatocellular carcinoma and two with cutaneous melanoma. The purpose of peripheral TCRbeta sequencing was to test whether ivuxolimab changed TCR sequence diversity and led to clonal T-cell expansion. The paper reports the monotherapy dose-escalation portion (N of about 54 patients) of the phase I ivuxolimab trial. Study-level results and caveats: The antigen specificity of the peripheral T cells that underwent clonal expansion was not determined. Low levels of normalized T-cell clonal expansion were also shown by some nonresponding patients. At doses from 0.1 to 3.0 mg/kg, clonal expansion was seen in both CD4+ and CD8+ blood T cells between baseline and week 6. Partial responders in the 0.1-3.0 mg/kg groups had among the lowest normalized peripheral clonal expansion, especially among CD8+ T cells. After ivuxolimab, more expanded clones were found on average in CD8+ T cells than in CD4+ T cells.

For sequencing of the TCRbeta CDR3 region, genomic DNA was extracted from the sorted cells. The immunoSEQ Assay was used to sequence the TCRbeta CDR3 regions. What TCRdb holds here is the immuneACCESS table cut down to in-frame rearrangements. Part of the clones is not present; checked against another copy, under half of the missing clones reflect an unresolved V gene, and the others are unexplained. In all, the sample holds 40,000 to 60,000 clones, and 81% of those were seen once. Clones ranked in the top ten supply about 6.4% of the sample. With regard to this clone: Which antigen it targets is not known. Per-base qualities were not stored, and no clone one base away is much larger.

The CDR3 starts with the cysteine, ends with the phenylalanine, and has 15 residues. CDR3 DNA only is kept here, 45 bases in frame from base 1. V loses 5 bases at its end and J loses 6 bases; junction bases beyond the gene matches: 6. In the germline V gene, CDR1 corresponds to SGHNT and CDR2 to YENEEA. The trial excluded patients who had a history of autoimmune disease or who were on systemic immunosuppression. Peripheral blood for TCR sequencing was drawn from every dose cohort at baseline, at cycle 4 day 1 and at cycle 7 day 1. The samples were taken from a phase I, first-in-human, multicenter, open-label dose-escalation trial of ivuxolimab. Adults with locally advanced or metastatic melanoma, renal cell, hepatocellular, or head and neck squamous cell carcinoma were enrolled in the trial. Before TCR sequencing, CD4+ T cells and CD8+ T cells were sorted from peripheral blood as separate populations.

This TCR derives from an adult with an advanced solid tumor such as melanoma, head and neck, liver or kidney cancer. Sample: CD4+ or CD8+ T cells sorted from blood, taken in a trial of the OX40 agonist ivuxolimab. The chain was built from TRBV11-3 and TRBJ2-1; 11 bases in the middle match TRBD1. Here is the DNA: TGTGCCAGCAGCGGACAGGGGGCGCAAATCAATGAGCAGTTCTTC. It specifies CASSGQGAQINEQFF. The CDR3, completed at both ends by the reference TRBV11-3 and TRBJ2-1 genes, gives the full variable domain EAGVVQSPRYKIIEKKQPVAFWCNPISGHNTLYWYLQNLGQGPELLIRYENEEAVDDSQLPKDRFSAERLKGVDSTLKIQPAELGDSAVYLCASSGQGAQINEQFFGPGTRLTVL.